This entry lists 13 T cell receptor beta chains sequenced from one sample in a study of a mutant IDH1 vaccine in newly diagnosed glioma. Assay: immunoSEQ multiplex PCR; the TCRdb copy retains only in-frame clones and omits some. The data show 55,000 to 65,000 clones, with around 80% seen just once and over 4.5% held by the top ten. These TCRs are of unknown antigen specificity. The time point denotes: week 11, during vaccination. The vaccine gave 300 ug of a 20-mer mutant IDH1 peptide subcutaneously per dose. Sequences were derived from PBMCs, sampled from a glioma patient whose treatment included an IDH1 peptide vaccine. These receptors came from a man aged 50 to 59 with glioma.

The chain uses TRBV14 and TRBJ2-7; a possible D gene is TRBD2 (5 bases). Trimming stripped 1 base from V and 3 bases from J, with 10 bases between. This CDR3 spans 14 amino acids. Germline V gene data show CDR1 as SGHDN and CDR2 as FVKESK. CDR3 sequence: CASSQGEGGYEQYF. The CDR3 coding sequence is TGTGCCAGCAGCCAAGGAGAGGGCGGCTACGAGCAGTACTTC.

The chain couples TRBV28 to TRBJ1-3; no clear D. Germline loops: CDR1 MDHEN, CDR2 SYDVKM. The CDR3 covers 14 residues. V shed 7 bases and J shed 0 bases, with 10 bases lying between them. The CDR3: CASNPKNSGNTIYF. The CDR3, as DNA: TGTGCCAGCAATCCCAAGAACTCTGGAAACACCATATATTTT.

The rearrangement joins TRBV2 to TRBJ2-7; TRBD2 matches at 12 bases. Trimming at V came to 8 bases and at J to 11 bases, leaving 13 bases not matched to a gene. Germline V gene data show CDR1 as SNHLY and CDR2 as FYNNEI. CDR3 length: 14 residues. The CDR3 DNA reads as TGTGCCAGCGAGGAGGGGGGGACTAGCGGGTGGAAGTACTTC. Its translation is CASEEGGTSGWKYF.

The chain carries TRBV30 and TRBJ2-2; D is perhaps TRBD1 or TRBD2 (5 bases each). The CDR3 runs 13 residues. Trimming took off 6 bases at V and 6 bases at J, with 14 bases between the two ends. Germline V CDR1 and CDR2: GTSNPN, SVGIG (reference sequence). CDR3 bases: TGTGCCTGCGTAACCCGGGGCCCCGGGGAGCTGTTTTTT. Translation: CACVTRGPGELFF.

DNA for the CDR3: TGTGCCAGACCCAACAGGGGAAAGACTAATGAAAAACTGTTTTTT. Amino acids: CARPNRGKTNEKLFF. The chain uses TRBV19 and TRBJ1-4; TRBD1 matches at 7 bases. V gave up 9 bases and J gave up 2 bases; unmatched junction bases: 9. This CDR3 contains 15 residues. Germline values: CDR1 LNHDA, CDR2 SQIVND (reference sequence).

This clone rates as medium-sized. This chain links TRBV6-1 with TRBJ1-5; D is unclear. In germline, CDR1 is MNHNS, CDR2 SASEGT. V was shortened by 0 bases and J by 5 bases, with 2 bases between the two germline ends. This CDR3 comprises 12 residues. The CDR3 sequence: CASSEADQPQHF. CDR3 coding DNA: TGTGCCAGCAGTGAAGCGGATCAGCCCCAGCATTTT.

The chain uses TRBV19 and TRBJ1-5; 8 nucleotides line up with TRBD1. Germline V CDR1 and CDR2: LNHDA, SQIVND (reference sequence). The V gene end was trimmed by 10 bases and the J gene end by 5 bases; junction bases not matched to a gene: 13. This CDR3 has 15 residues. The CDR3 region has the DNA TGTGCCACCTCCCCGGGACAGGACCCGGATCAGCCCCAGCATTTT. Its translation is CATSPGQDPDQPQHF.

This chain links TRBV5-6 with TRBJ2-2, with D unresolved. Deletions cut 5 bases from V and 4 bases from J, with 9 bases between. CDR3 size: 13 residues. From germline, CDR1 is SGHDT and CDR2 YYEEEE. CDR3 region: CASRFEVTGELFF. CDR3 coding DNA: TGTGCCAGCAGGTTCGAGGTCACCGGGGAGCTGTTTTTT.

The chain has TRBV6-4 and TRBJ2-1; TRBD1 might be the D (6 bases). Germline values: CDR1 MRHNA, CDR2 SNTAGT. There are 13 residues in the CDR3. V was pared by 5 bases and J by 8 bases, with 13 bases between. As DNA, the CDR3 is TGTGCCAGCAGTTATTTAGGGGGTTATGAGCAGTTCTTC. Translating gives CASSYLGGYEQFF.

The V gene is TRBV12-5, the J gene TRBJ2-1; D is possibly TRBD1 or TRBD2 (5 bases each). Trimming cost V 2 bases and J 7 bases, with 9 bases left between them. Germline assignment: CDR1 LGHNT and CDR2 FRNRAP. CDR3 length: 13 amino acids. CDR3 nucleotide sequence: TGTGCTAGTGGTTTGACTAGGGGTAATGAGCAGTTCTTC. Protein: CASGLTRGNEQFF.

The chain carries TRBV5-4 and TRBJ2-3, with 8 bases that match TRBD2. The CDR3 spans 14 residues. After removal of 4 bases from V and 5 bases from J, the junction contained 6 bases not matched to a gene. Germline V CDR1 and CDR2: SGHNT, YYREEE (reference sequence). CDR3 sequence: CASSIGGGGDTQYF. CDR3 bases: TGTGCCAGCAGCATCGGGGGGGGTGGAGATACGCAGTATTTT.

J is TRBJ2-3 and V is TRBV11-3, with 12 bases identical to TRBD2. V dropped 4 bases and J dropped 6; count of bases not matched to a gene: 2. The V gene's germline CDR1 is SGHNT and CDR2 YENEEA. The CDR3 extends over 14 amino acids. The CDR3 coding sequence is TGTGCCAGCAGCTCTAGCGGGGGGGTCGATACGCAGTATTTT. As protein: CASSSSGGVDTQYF.

Here the CDR3 DNA reads TGTGCCAGCAGCTTGATTGGGGGCAATGGGGCCAAAAACATTCAGTACTTC. This encodes CASSLIGGNGAKNIQYF. The chain carries TRBV5-4 and TRBJ2-4; D might be TRBD1 (6 bases). The germline V gene encodes CDR1 SGHNT and CDR2 YYREEE (reference sequence). Trimming cost V 1 base and J 1 base, with 15 bases left between them. The length of the CDR3 is 17 residues.